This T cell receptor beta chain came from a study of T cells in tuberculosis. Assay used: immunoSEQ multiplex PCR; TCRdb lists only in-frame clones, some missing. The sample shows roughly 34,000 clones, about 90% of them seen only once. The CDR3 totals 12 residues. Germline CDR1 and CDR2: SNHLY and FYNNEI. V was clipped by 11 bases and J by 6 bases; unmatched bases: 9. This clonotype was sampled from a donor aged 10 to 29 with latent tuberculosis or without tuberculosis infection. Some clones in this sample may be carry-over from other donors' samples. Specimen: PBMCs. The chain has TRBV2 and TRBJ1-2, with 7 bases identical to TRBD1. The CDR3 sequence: CAFPGTEDGYTF. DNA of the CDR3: TGTGCCTTTCCCGGGACAGAAGATGGCTACACCTTC. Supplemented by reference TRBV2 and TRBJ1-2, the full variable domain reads EPEVTQTPSHQVTQMGQEVILRCVPISNHLYFYWYRQILGQKVEFLVSFYNNEISEKSEIFDDQFSVERPDGSNFTLKIRSTKLEDSAMYFCAFPGTEDGYTFGSGTRLTVV.